The clone carrying this TCR beta chain was seen ten or more times. The antigen remains unidentified. At the time of active disease, bone marrow was collected from every patient. The data originate from a study of read filtering for tumor transcriptome and immune sequencing. Study-wide background: Mean patient age was approximately 66 years, range roughly 45 to 80; 16 to 20 male, more than 11 female. R-ISS stage counts were roughly 8 for I, approximately 15 for II, six or seven for III.

From roughly 390 ng of RNA, a library with molecular barcoded alpha/delta and beta/gamma adaptors was made. TCRdb called the reads again in MiXCR, with one record for every CDR3 protein. The sample contains around 130,000 distinct CDR3 sequences, 10% to 15% of which appear only once. Looked up from germline, CDR1 is SGHAT and CDR2 is FQNNGV. J was trimmed by 10 bases and V by 0 bases; bases with no gene match: 8. This CDR3 region has 16 residues. General study points: Without single-read clonotypes, shared clonotype proportions correlated more between IR-seq and RNA-seq.

The TCR originated in a donor at least 40 years old with multiple myeloma. The sample taken for sequencing was a population of CD138-negative cells sorted from bone marrow. The chain links TRBV11-2 to TRBJ2-1, with 11 bases fitting TRBD1. The CDR3 is CASSLDFGQGAGEQFF. In nucleotides, the CDR3 is TGTGCCAGCAGCTTAGACTTCGGACAGGGGGCTGGGGAGCAGTTCTTC.